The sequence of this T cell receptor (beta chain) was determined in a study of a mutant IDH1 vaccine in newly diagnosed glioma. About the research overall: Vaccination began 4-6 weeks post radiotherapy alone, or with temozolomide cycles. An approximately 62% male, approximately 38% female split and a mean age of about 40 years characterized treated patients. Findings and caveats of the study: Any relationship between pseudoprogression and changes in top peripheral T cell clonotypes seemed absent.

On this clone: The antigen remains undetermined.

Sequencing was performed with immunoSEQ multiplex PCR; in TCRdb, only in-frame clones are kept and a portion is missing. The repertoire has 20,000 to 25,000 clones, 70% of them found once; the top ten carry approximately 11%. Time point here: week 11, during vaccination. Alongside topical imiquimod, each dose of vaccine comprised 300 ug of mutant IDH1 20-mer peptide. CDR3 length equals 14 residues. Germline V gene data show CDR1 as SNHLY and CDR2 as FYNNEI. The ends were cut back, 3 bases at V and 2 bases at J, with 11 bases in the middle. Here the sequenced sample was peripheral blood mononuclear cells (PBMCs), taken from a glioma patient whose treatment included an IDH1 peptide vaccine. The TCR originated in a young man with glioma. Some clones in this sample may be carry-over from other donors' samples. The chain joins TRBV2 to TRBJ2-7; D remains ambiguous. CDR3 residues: CASSEPRSTYEQYF. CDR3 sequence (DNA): TGTGCCAGCAGTGAGCCTCGGTCGACCTACGAGCAGTACTTC.